Listed below are T cell receptor beta chains from one sample, sequenced in a study of PD-1 blockade in classical Hodgkin lymphoma. TCRdb's copy holds only in-frame clones and misses some; the assay was immunoSEQ multiplex PCR. The sample carries some 46,000 clones, over 70% recorded once. The starting material was peripheral blood mononuclear cells (PBMCs), obtained before the second cycle of nivolumab. All receptors come from a human donor with classical Hodgkin lymphoma. CDR3s include the opening cysteine and the closing phenylalanine or tryptophan. Each record gives: clone size, J gene, V gene, D gene, CDR3 DNA, CDR3 protein. A D gene is named only where the DNA matches it firmly. The listing skips clone size in some rows; elsewhere it reads once, few, many or a size class.

abundance: -; j_gene: TRBJ2-1; v_gene: TRBV7-2; d_gene: -; CDR3nt: TGTGCCAGCTCCCCCCGGGAGAGAGGCTACAATGAGCAGTTCTTC; CDR3aa: CASSPRERGYNEQFF
abundance: -; j_gene: TRBJ1-4; v_gene: TRBV6-1; d_gene: TRBD1; CDR3nt: TGTGCCAGCACCCCCTCGCAGGGGGAAGATGAAAAACTGTTTTTT; CDR3aa: CASTPSQGEDEKLFF
abundance: -; j_gene: TRBJ2-2; v_gene: TRBV29-1; d_gene: TRBD2; CDR3nt: TGCAGCGTTGAAGATCGGTTGACTAGCGGGAGGACCGGGGAGCTGTTTTTT; CDR3aa: CSVEDRLTSGRTGELFF
abundance: -; j_gene: TRBJ1-4; v_gene: TRBV5-5; d_gene: -; CDR3nt: TGTGCCAGCAGCTTTGTGGGGGAAGCTAATGAAAAACTGTTTTTT; CDR3aa: CASSFVGEANEKLFF
abundance: -; j_gene: TRBJ2-1; v_gene: TRBV6-5; d_gene: -; CDR3nt: TGTGCCAGCAGTTACGATTCGCATGAGCAGTTCTTC; CDR3aa: CASSYDSHEQFF
abundance: -; j_gene: TRBJ2-3; v_gene: TRBV27; d_gene: TRBD2; CDR3nt: TGTGCCAGCAGAGGGCGGGAGTACCCAGATACGCAGTATTTT; CDR3aa: CASRGREYPDTQYF
abundance: once; j_gene: TRBJ1-1; v_gene: TRBV9; d_gene: -; CDR3nt: TGTGCCAGCAGCCCCGAGACGGGGAACACTGAAGCTTTCTTT; CDR3aa: CASSPETGNTEAFF
abundance: -; j_gene: TRBJ1-1; v_gene: TRBV14; d_gene: -; CDR3nt: TGTGCCAGCAGCCAGAGACGTGGGACGGCGGAAGCTTTCTTT; CDR3aa: CASSQRRGTAEAFF
abundance: -; j_gene: TRBJ1-4; v_gene: TRBV5-1; d_gene: TRBD1; CDR3nt: TGCGCCAGCAGCGCTGGCGATCTGGACAGGGGTAATGAAAAACTGTTTTTT; CDR3aa: CASSAGDLDRGNEKLFF
abundance: many; j_gene: TRBJ2-3; v_gene: TRBV28; d_gene: TRBD2; CDR3nt: TGTGCCAGCAGTTTAGGAGCGGGGGGACCAGATACGCAGTATTTT; CDR3aa: CASSLGAGGPDTQYF
abundance: few; j_gene: TRBJ1-1; v_gene: TRBV27; d_gene: -; CDR3nt: TGTGCCAGCAGTTTTGCCGCCTGGGCTGAAGCTTTCTTT; CDR3aa: CASSFAAWAEAFF
abundance: -; j_gene: TRBJ2-5; v_gene: TRBV7-9; d_gene: -; CDR3nt: TGTGCCAGCAGCCCCGTAGGAGAGACCCAGTACTTC; CDR3aa: CASSPVGETQYF
abundance: -; j_gene: TRBJ1-1; v_gene: TRBV29-1; d_gene: -; CDR3nt: TGCAGCGCCCGACAGACGAACACTGAAGCTTTCTTT; CDR3aa: CSARQTNTEAFF
abundance: -; j_gene: TRBJ2-3; v_gene: TRBV5-1; d_gene: TRBD2; CDR3nt: TGCGCCAGCAGCTTTGGGGACTTAGCGGGAGTCCTGGATACGCAGTATTTT; CDR3aa: CASSFGDLAGVLDTQYF
abundance: -; j_gene: TRBJ2-3; v_gene: TRBV18; d_gene: -; CDR3nt: TGTGCCAGCTCAACCCGGGACGGAAGCACAGATACGCAGTATTTT; CDR3aa: CASSTRDGSTDTQYF
abundance: -; j_gene: TRBJ1-2; v_gene: TRBV25-1; d_gene: -; CDR3nt: TGTGCCAGCAGTGACCCAACCCCTGGACCTAACTATGGCTACACCTTC; CDR3aa: CASSDPTPGPNYGYTF
abundance: -; j_gene: TRBJ2-7; v_gene: TRBV25-1; d_gene: TRBD2; CDR3nt: TGTGCCAGCTCCCTCGGCGGGGGGCAGGGAAGTCGCGAGCAGTACTTC; CDR3aa: CASSLGGGQGSREQYF
abundance: -; j_gene: TRBJ2-7; v_gene: TRBV4-3; d_gene: -; CDR3nt: TGCGCCAGCAGCCAAGAGTGGCCGGGTGTGAGCTCCTACGAGCAGTACTTC; CDR3aa: CASSQEWPGVSSYEQYF
abundance: -; j_gene: TRBJ2-1; v_gene: TRBV5-6; d_gene: TRBD2; CDR3nt: TGTGCCAGCAGCCCCGAGCCGGGACTAGCGATCAATGAGCAGTTCTTC; CDR3aa: CASSPEPGLAINEQFF
abundance: once; j_gene: TRBJ1-1; v_gene: TRBV7-3; d_gene: TRBD1; CDR3nt: TGTGCCAGCAGCTTAATGGACAGGGTGACTGAAGCTTTCTTT; CDR3aa: CASSLMDRVTEAFF